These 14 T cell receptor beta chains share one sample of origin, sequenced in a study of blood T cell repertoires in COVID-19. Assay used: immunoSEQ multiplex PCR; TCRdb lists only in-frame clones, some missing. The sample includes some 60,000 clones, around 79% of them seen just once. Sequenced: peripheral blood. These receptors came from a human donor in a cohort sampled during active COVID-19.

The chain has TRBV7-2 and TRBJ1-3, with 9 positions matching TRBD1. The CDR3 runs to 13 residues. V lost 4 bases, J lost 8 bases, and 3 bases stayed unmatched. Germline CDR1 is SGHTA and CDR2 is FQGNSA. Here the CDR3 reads CASSSRTGDTIYF. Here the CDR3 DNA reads TGTGCCAGCAGCTCAAGGACAGGGGACACCATATATTTT. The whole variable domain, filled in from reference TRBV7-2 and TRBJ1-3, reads GAGVSQSPSNKVTEKGKDVELRCDPISGHTALYWYRQSLGQGLEFLIYFQGNSAPDKSGLPSDRFSAERTGGSVSTLTIQRTQQEDSAVYLCASSSRTGDTIYFGEGSWLTVV.

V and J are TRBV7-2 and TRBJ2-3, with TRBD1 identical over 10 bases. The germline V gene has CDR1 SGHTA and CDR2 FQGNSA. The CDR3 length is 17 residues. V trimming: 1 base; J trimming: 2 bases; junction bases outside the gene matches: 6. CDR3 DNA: TGTGCCAGCAGCTTAGAGGGGACAGGGGATTTCACAGATACGCAGTATTTT. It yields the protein CASSLEGTGDFTDTQYF.

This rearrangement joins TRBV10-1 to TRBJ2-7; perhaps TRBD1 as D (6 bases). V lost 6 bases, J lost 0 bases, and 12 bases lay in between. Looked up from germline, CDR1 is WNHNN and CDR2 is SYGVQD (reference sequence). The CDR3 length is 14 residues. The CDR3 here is CASSAGTFSYEQYF. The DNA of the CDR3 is TGCGCCAGCAGCGCCGGGACATTCTCCTACGAGCAGTACTTC.

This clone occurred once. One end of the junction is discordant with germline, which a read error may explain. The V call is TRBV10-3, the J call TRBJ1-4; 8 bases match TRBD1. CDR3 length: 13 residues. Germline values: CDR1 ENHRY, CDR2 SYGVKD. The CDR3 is CAISDPFSQGVIF. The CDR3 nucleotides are TGTGCCATCAGTGACCCCTTTTCACAGGGGGTGATTTTT.

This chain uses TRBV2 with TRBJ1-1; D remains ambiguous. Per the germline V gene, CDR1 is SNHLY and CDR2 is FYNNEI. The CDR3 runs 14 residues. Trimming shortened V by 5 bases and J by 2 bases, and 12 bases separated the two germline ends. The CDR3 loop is CASSWEAGNTEAFF. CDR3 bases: TGTGCCAGCAGTTGGGAAGCGGGAAACACTGAAGCTTTCTTT.

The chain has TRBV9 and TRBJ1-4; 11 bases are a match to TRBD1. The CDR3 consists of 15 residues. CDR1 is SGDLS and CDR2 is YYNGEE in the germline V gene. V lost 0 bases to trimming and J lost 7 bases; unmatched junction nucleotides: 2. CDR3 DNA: TGTGCCAGCAGCGTAGGGGGACAGGGGGGTGAAAAACTGTTTTTT. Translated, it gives CASSVGGQGGEKLFF.

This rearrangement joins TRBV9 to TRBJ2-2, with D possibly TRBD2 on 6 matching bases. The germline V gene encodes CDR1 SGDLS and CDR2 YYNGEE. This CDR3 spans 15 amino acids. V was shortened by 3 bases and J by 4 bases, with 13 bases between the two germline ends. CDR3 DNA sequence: TGTGCCAGCAGCGCGGAGGGACGGGGCACCGGGGAGCTGTTTTTT. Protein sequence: CASSAEGRGTGELFF. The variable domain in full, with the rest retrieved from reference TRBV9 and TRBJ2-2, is DSGVTQTPKHLITATGQRVTLRCSPRSGDLSVYWYQQSLDQGLQFLIQYYNGEERAKGNILERFSAQQFPDLHSELNLSSLELGDSALYFCASSAEGRGTGELFFGEGSRLTVL.

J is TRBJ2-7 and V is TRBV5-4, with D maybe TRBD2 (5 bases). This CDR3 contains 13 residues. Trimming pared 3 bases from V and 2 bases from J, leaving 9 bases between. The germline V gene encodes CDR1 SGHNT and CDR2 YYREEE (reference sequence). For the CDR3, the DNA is TGTGCCAGCAGCTCAACCGGGGCCTACGAGCAGTACTTC. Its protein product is CASSSTGAYEQYF.

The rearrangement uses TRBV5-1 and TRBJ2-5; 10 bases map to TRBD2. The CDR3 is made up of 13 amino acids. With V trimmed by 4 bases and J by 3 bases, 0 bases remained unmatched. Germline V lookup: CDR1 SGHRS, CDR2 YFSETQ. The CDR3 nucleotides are TGCGCCAGCAGCAGCGGGGGGGAAGAGACCCAGTACTTC. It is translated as CASSSGGEETQYF.

The CDR3 sequence is CASSLEGGTYEQYF. CDR3 in DNA: TGCGCCAGCAGCTTGGAAGGGGGTACCTACGAGCAGTACTTC. The V gene is TRBV5-1, the J gene TRBJ2-7; D possibly corresponds to TRBD1 (6 bases). CDR1 and CDR2 (germline): SGHRS, YFSETQ. The V end lost 0 bases, the J end lost 2 bases, and 9 bases lay between the germline ends. The CDR3 sequence is 14 residues long.

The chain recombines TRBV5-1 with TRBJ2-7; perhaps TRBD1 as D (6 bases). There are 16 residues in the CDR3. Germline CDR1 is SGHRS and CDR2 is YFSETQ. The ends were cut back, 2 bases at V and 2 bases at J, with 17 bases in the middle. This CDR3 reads CASSFETGSLAYEQYF. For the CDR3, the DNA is TGCGCCAGCAGCTTTGAGACAGGTTCTTTAGCCTACGAGCAGTACTTC. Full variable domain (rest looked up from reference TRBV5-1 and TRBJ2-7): KAGVTQTPRYLIKTRGQQVTLSCSPISGHRSVSWYQQTPGQGLQFLFEYFSETQRNKGNFPGRFSGRQFSNSRSEMNVSTLELGDSALYLCASSFETGSLAYEQYFGPGTRLTVT.

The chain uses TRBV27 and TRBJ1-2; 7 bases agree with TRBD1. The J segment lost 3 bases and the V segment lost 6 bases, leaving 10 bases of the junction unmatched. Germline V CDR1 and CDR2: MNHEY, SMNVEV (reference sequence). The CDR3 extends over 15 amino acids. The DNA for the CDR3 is TGTGCCAGCAGCCACCGACAGGGTAGGGACTATGGCTACACCTTC. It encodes CASSHRQGRDYGYTF.

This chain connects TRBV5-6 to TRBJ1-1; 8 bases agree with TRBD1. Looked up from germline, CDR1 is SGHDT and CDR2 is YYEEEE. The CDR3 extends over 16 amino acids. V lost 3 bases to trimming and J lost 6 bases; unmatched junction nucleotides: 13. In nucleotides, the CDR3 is TGTGCCAGCAGCTGGCCCCGGGACAGGCTCTCGTCTGAAGCTTTCTTT. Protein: CASSWPRDRLSSEAFF.

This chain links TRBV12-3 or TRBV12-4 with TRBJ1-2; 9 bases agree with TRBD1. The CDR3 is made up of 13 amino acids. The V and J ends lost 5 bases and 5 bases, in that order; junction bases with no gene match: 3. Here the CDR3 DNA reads TGTGCCAGCAGTCGGGACAGGGTGTATGGCTACACCTTC. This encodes CASSRDRVYGYTF.